This is a list of T cell receptor beta chains from one sample in a study of Ad26.COV2.S vaccination and SARS-CoV-2 variants. Clones were sequenced by immunoSEQ multiplex PCR, and TCRdb holds only the in-frame ones, with some missing. The sample holds about 400,000 clones, about nine tenths seen once. The input for sequencing was peripheral blood, taken in a trial of Ad26.COV2.S vaccine versus placebo. Receptors originate from a person between 18 and 65 years old who received the Ad26.COV2.S COVID-19 vaccine or a placebo. Each CDR3 is given with its conserved first and last residue. Each record gives: J gene, D gene, clone size, V gene, CDR3 protein, CDR3 DNA. D genes are given only for firm matches. A clone size is listed for some rows: how often the clone was seen (once, few, many), or a class if it is expanded.

TRBJ1-2,-,-,TRBV25-1,CASTRGGLVGYTF,TGTGCCAGCACCAGAGGGGGTCTAGTTGGCTACACCTTC
TRBJ1-4,-,-,TRBV5-1,CASSASGVANEKLFF,TGCGCCAGCAGCGCGTCAGGGGTGGCTAATGAAAAACTGTTTTTT
TRBJ1-3,-,once,TRBV6-5,CASRVSGSSGNTIYF,TGTGCCAGCAGGGTTTCCGGGAGCTCTGGAAACACCATATATTTT
TRBJ2-5,-,-,TRBV5-1,CASSLVGGPETQYF,TGCGCCAGCAGCCTGGTAGGGGGGCCGGAGACCCAGTACTTC
TRBJ1-2,-,few,TRBV6-5,CASRLRRSNYGYTF,TGTGCCAGCAGACTCAGGAGGTCTAACTATGGCTACACCTTC
TRBJ1-2,-,-,TRBV5-4,CASSLGGAGYGYTF,TGTGCCAGCAGCTTGGGTGGGGCGGGCTATGGCTACACCTTC
TRBJ1-1,-,-,TRBV4-3,CASSQAVTGDSTEAFF,TGCGCCAGCAGCCAAGCCGTCACTGGGGACTCCACTGAAGCTTTCTTT
TRBJ1-1,-,-,TRBV12-3/TRBV12-4,CASSLLAAQAFF,TGTGCCAGCAGTTTGCTGGCAGCTCAGGCTTTCTTT
TRBJ1-6,-,-,TRBV7-2,CASSPNWDSPLHF,TGTGCCAGCAGTCCTAACTGGGATTCACCCCTCCACTTT
TRBJ2-3,TRBD2,-,TRBV5-6,CASSSRTSGGAGTDTQYF,TGTGCCAGCAGCTCCCGGACTAGCGGGGGGGCAGGTACAGATACGCAGTATTTT
TRBJ1-1,-,-,TRBV10-1,CASSEHTPGTSEAFF,TGCGCCAGCAGTGAACATACTCCCGGGACAAGTGAAGCTTTCTTT
TRBJ2-5,-,-,TRBV7-2,CASSVLLGETQYF,TGTGCCAGCAGCGTACTTTTGGGCGAGACCCAGTACTTC
TRBJ1-1,-,-,TRBV6-5,CASSYAGQNTEAFF,TGTGCCAGCAGTTACGCAGGGCAAAACACTGAAGCTTTCTTT
TRBJ2-7,-,once,TRBV18,CASSSTGGQRQYF,TGTGCCAGCTCCTCTACTGGGGGTCAAAGGCAGTACTTC
TRBJ2-2,TRBD2,-,TRBV2,CASSARGVTGELFF,TGTGCCAGCAGTGCCCGGGGGGTGACCGGGGAGCTGTTTTTT
TRBJ1-5,-,-,TRBV6-2/TRBV6-3,CASSYSTASEEPQHF,TGTGCCAGCAGTTACTCGACGGCGAGTGAGGAGCCCCAGCATTTT
TRBJ2-5,-,once,TRBV6-5,CASILAGYKEETQYF,TGTGCCAGCATCCTGGCTGGATATAAGGAGGAGACCCAGTACTTC
TRBJ2-1,-,-,TRBV19,CASSIEGTSYNEQFF,TGTGCCAGTAGTATCGAGGGTACCTCCTACAATGAGCAGTTCTTC
TRBJ1-2,-,-,TRBV12-3/TRBV12-4,CASSLSNYGYTF,TGTGCCAGCAGTTTATCTAACTATGGCTACACCTTC
TRBJ1-6,-,few,TRBV7-8,CASSTLGGARNSPLHF,TGTGCCAGCAGCACCCTCGGGGGTGCAAGAAATTCACCCCTCCACTTT
TRBJ2-3,-,-,TRBV19,CASSIDYSTDTQYF,TGTGCCAGTAGTATCGACTACAGTACAGATACGCAGTATTTT
TRBJ1-5,TRBD1,-,TRBV6-5,CASSYRYRGSDQPQHF,TGTGCCAGCAGTTACCGGTACAGGGGTTCGGATCAGCCCCAGCATTTT
TRBJ1-2,-,-,TRBV5-1,CASSLSSPTGSYGYTF,TGCGCCAGCAGCTTGTCTTCACCAACAGGGAGCTATGGCTACACCTTC
TRBJ1-3,-,-,TRBV6-1,CASSDQGPNSGNTIYF,TGTGCCAGCAGTGATCAGGGGCCTAACTCTGGAAACACCATATATTTT
TRBJ2-5,-,-,TRBV4-2,CASSQGLEETQYF,TGTGCCAGCAGCCAGGGGCTAGAGGAGACCCAGTACTTC
TRBJ1-2,TRBD1,-,TRBV7-9,CASSLGQGTRYGYTF,TGTGCCAGCAGCTTAGGACAGGGGACAAGGTATGGCTACACCTTC
TRBJ2-5,-,-,TRBV9,CASSVGPDQETQYF,TGTGCCAGCAGCGTGGGACCGGACCAGGAGACCCAGTACTTC
TRBJ2-5,TRBD1,-,TRBV5-4,CASSADRGRETQYF,TGTGCCAGCAGCGCGGACAGGGGGCGAGAGACCCAGTACTTC
TRBJ1-2,TRBD1,-,TRBV7-9,CASLVTGTGTNYGYTF,TGTGCCAGCCTTGTTACCGGGACAGGAACCAACTATGGCTACACCTTC
TRBJ1-1,-,-,TRBV4-3,CASSRGNWVNTEAFF,TGCGCCAGCAGCCGTGGAAATTGGGTGAACACTGAAGCTTTCTTT
TRBJ2-5,-,-,TRBV5-1,CASSFSDSLRETQYF,TGCGCCAGCAGCTTTTCAGACAGTTTGAGAGAGACCCAGTACTTC
TRBJ2-7,TRBD1,-,TRBV19,CANREPLSATVGTGSTTYEQYF,TGTGCCAATAGGGAACCCCTCTCGGCGACTGTGGGGACAGGGTCTACCACCTACGAGCAGTACTTC
TRBJ2-7,-,-,TRBV2,CASSVGQSSYEQYF,TGTGCCAGCAGTGTTGGACAGAGCTCCTACGAGCAGTACTTC
TRBJ1-5,-,-,TRBV3-1/TRBV3-2,CASSQGRLSNQPQHF,TGTGCCAGCAGCCAAGGACGGTTAAGCAATCAGCCCCAGCATTTT
TRBJ1-1,-,few,TRBV20-1,CSASGRRAGRDTEAFF,TGCAGTGCTAGTGGTAGGAGGGCGGGAAGGGACACTGAAGCTTTCTTT
TRBJ1-2,-,-,TRBV5-5,CASSLGQSGNDGYTF,TGTGCCAGCAGCTTGGGGCAATCAGGGAACGATGGCTACACCTTC
TRBJ2-7,TRBD1,-,TRBV6-2/TRBV6-3,CASSQGDVSYEQYF,TGTGCCAGCAGCCAGGGGGATGTGTCCTACGAGCAGTACTTC
TRBJ2-1,-,-,TRBV5-1,CASSFSTDRSSYNEQFF,TGCGCCAGCAGCTTTTCGACAGATAGAAGCTCCTACAATGAGCAGTTCTTC
TRBJ2-7,-,once,TRBV19,CASSFNYEQYF,TGTGCCAGTAGTTTCAACTACGAGCAGTACTTC
TRBJ1-5,-,-,TRBV30,CAWGQGNNQPQHF,TGTGCCTGGGGGCAGGGAAACAATCAGCCCCAGCATTTT
TRBJ1-1,TRBD1,-,TRBV6-5,CASRPTGTGREAFF,TGTGCCAGCAGGCCCACCGGGACAGGGAGGGAAGCTTTCTTT
TRBJ1-1,-,once,TRBV9,CASSVSMNTEAFF,TGTGCCAGCAGCGTGTCCATGAACACTGAAGCTTTCTTT
TRBJ2-5,TRBD1,-,TRBV7-2,CASSRQGALGETQYF,TGTGCCAGCAGCCGGCAGGGGGCGCTTGGAGAGACCCAGTACTTC
TRBJ1-5,-,-,TRBV11-2,CASSGTRDQPQHF,TGTGCCAGCAGCGGGACAAGAGATCAGCCCCAGCATTTT
TRBJ2-7,TRBD1,-,TRBV5-4,CASSLEGDSSYEQYF,TGTGCCAGCAGCCTCGAAGGGGACAGCTCCTACGAGCAGTACTTC
TRBJ1-1,-,-,TRBV5-5,CASSFPGSTEAFF,TGTGCCAGCAGCTTTCCGGGAAGCACTGAAGCTTTCTTT
TRBJ1-2,-,-,TRBV19,CASSIRQGMIYGYTF,TGTGCCAGTAGTATCCGCCAGGGCATGATCTATGGCTACACCTTC
TRBJ2-5,-,-,TRBV4-3,CASSQDTQGWETQYF,TGCGCCAGCAGCCAAGATACGCAGGGTTGGGAGACCCAGTACTTC
TRBJ2-7,TRBD2,few,TRBV19,CASSTLAGGYEQYF,TGTGCCAGTAGTACCCTAGCGGGGGGCTACGAGCAGTACTTC
TRBJ2-1,TRBD2,-,TRBV7-9,CASNLGDYKNNEQFF,TGTGCCAGCAACTTGGGGGACTACAAAAACAATGAGCAGTTCTTC
TRBJ2-1,-,-,TRBV19,CASTPKVGDFISYNEQFF,TGTGCCAGTACCCCAAAGGTCGGGGACTTCATCTCCTACAATGAGCAGTTCTTC
TRBJ1-1,-,-,TRBV7-9,CASSSLGRIVTEAFF,TGTGCCAGCAGCTCGCTCGGGAGGATCGTCACTGAAGCTTTCTTT
TRBJ1-5,TRBD1,many,TRBV2,CASSVGTGGSQPQHF,TGTGCCAGCAGCGTGGGGACAGGAGGCAGTCAGCCCCAGCATTTT